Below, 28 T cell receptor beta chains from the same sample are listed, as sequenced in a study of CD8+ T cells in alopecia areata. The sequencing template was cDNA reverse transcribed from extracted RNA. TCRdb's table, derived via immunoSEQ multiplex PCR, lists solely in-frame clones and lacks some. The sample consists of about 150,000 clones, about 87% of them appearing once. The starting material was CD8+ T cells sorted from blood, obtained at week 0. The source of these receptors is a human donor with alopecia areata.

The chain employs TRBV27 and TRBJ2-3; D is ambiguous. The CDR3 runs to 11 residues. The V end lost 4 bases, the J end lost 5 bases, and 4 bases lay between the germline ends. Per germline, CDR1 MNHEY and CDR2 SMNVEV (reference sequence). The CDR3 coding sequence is TGTGCCAGCAGTTGGAGAGATACGCAGTATTTT. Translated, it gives CASSWRDTQYF.

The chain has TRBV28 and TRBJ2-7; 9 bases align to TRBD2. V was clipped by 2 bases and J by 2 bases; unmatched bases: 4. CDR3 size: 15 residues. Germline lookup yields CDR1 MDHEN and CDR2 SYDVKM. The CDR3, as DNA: TGTGCCAGCAGTTTAGGCGCGGGAGGGACCTACGAGCAGTACTTC. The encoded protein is CASSLGAGGTYEQYF.

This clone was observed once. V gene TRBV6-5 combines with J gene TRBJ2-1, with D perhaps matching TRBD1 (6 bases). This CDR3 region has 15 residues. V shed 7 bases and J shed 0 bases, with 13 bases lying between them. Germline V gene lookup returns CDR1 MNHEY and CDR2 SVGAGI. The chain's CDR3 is CASTNRDGSYNEQFF. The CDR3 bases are TGTGCCAGCACTAACAGGGATGGCTCCTACAATGAGCAGTTCTTC.

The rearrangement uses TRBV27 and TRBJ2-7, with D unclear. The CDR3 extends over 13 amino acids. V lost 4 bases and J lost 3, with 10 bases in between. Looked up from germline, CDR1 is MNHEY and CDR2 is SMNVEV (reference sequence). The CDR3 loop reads CASSSTANYEQYF. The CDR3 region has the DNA TGTGCCAGCAGTTCAACAGCTAACTACGAGCAGTACTTC.

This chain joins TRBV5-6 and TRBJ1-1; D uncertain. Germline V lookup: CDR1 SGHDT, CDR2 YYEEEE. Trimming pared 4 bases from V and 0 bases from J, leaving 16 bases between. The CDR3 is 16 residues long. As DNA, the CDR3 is TGTGCCAGCAGCCCACCTCAACCACAGATGAACACTGAAGCTTTCTTT. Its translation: CASSPPQPQMNTEAFF. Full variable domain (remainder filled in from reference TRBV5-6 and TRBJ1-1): DAGVTQSPTHLIKTRGQQVTLRCSPKSGHDTVSWYQQALGQGPQFIFQYYEEEERQRGNFPDRFSGHQFPNYSSELNVNALLLGDSALYLCASSPPQPQMNTEAFFGQGTRLTVV.

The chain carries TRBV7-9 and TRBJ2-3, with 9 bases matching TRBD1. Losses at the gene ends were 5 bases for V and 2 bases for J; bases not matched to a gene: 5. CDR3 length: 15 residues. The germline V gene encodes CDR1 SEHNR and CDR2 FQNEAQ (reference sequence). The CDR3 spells CASSLRTGATDTQYF. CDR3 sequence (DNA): TGTGCCAGCAGCCTCCGGACAGGGGCCACAGATACGCAGTATTTT.

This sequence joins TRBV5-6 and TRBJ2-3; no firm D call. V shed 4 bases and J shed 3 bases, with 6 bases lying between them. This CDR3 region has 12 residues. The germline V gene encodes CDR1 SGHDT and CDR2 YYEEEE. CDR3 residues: CASSPRTDTQYF. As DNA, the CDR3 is TGTGCCAGCAGCCCCCGGACAGATACGCAGTATTTT. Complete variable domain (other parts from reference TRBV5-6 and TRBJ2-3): DAGVTQSPTHLIKTRGQQVTLRCSPKSGHDTVSWYQQALGQGPQFIFQYYEEEERQRGNFPDRFSGHQFPNYSSELNVNALLLGDSALYLCASSPRTDTQYFGPGTRLTVL.

CDR3 nucleotide sequence: TGTGCCAGTAGTATAGGACAGGCCTACGAGCAGTACTTC. Its protein product is CASSIGQAYEQYF. This chain joins TRBV19 and TRBJ2-5; weak D call: TRBD1 (6 bases). Matching the DNA end better, TRBJ2-7 makes the J call doubtful. The CDR3 contains 13 residues. Per germline, CDR1 LNHDA and CDR2 SQIVND (reference sequence).

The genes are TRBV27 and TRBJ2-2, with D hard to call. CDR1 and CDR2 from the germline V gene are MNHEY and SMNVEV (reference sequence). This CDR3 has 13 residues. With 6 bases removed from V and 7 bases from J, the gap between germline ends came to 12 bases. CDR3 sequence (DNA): TGTGCCAGCAGGCCTAATCTTAACGGGGAGCTGTTTTTT. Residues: CASRPNLNGELFF.

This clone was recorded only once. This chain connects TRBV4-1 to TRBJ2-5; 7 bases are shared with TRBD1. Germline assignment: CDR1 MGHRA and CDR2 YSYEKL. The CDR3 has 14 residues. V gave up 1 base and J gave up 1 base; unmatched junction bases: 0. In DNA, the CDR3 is TGCGCCAGCAGCCAAGCAGGGGGCCAAGAGACCCAGTACTTC. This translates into CASSQAGGQETQYF.

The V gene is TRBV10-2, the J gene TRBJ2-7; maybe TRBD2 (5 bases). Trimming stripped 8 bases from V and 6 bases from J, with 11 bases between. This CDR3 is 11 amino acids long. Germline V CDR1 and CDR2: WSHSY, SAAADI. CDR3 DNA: TGCGCCAGCGGGGAGACCGTCGAGCAGTACTTC. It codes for CASGETVEQYF.

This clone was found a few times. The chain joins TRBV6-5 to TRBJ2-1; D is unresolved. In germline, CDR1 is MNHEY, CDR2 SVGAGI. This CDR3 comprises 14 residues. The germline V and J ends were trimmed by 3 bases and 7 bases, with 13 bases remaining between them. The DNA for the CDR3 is TGTGCCAGCAGTTATTCCGGGCTTCAAAATGAGCAGTTCTTC. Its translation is CASSYSGLQNEQFF.

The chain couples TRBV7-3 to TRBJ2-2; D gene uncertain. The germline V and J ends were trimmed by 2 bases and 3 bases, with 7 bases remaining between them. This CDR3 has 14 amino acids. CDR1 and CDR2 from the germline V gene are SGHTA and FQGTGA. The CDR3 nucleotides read TGTGCCAGCAGCTTAGGATGGGACACCGGGGAGCTGTTTTTT. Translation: CASSLGWDTGELFF.

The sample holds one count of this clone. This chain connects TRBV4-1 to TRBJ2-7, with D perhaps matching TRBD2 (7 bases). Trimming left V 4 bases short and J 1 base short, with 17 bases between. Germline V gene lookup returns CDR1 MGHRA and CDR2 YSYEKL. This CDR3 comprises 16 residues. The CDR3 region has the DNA TGCGCCAGCAGCCCGGGCGGGGGTGGACAGTCCTACGAGCAGTACTTC. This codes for CASSPGGGGQSYEQYF.

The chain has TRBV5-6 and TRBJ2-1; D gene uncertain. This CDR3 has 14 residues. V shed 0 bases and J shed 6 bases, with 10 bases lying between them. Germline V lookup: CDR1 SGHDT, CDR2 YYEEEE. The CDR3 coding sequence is TGTGCCAGCAGCTTGGTTAGCCGTACCAATGAGCAGTTCTTC. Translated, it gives CASSLVSRTNEQFF.

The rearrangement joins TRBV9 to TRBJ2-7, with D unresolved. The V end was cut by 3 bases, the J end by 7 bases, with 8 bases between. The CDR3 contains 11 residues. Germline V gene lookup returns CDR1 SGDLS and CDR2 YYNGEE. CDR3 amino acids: CASSGGREQYF. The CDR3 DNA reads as TGTGCCAGCAGCGGTGGCAGGGAGCAGTACTTC.

The CDR3 loop is CSVDREAYNEQFF. The DNA of the CDR3 is TGCAGCGTTGATCGGGAGGCTTACAATGAGCAGTTCTTC. The chain recombines TRBV29-1 with TRBJ2-1, with 7 nucleotides matching TRBD2. Germline V gene lookup returns CDR1 SQVTM and CDR2 ANQGSEA. Germline trimming cut 3 bases from V and 4 bases from J; bases unmatched to any gene: 3. The CDR3 spans 13 residues.

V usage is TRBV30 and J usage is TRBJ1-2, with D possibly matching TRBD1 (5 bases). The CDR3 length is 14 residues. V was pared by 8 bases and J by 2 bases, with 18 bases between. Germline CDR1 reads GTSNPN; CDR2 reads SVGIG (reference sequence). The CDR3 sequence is CASLSTSGNYGYTF. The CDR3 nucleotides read TGTGCCAGCCTTAGTACTTCAGGGAACTATGGCTACACCTTC. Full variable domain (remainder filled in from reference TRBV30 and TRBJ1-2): SQTIHQWPATLVQPVGSPLSLECTVEGTSNPNLYWYRQAAGRGLQLLFYSVGIGQISSEVPQNLSASRPQDRQFILSSKKLLLSDSGFYLCASLSTSGNYGYTFGSGTRLTVV.

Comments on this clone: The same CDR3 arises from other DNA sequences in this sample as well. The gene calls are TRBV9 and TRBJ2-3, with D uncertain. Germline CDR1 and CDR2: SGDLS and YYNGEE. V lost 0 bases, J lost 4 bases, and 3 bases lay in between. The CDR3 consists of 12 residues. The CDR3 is CASSVDPDTQYF. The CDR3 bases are TGTGCCAGCAGCGTAGACCCAGATACGCAGTATTTT.

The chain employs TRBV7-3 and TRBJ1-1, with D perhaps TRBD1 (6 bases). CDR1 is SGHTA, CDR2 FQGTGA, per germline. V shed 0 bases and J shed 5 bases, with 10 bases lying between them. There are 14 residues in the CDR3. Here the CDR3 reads CASSLTGAGTEAFF. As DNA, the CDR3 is TGTGCCAGCAGCTTAACGGGGGCCGGGACTGAAGCTTTCTTT.

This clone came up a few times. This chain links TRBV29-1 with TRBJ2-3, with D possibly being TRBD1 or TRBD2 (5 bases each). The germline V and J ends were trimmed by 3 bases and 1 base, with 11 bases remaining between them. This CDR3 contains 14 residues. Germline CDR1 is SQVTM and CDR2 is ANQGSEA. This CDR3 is CSVDTGQGTDTQYF. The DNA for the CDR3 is TGCAGCGTTGATACGGGGCAGGGCACAGATACGCAGTATTTT.

The CDR3: CASSLGLAGGLGTDTQYF. Here the CDR3 DNA reads TGTGCCAGCAGCCTCGGACTAGCGGGGGGGCTGGGCACAGATACGCAGTATTTT. This rearrangement joins TRBV5-6 to TRBJ2-3; 15 positions match TRBD2. Germline V CDR1 and CDR2: SGHDT, YYEEEE. The CDR3 is 18 amino acids. J was trimmed by 1 base and V by 4 bases; bases with no gene match: 7.

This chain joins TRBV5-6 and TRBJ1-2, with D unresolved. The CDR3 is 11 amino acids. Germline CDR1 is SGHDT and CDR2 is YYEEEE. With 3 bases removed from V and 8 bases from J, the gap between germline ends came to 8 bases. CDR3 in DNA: TGTGCCAGCAGCTCGCCGTGGGGCTACACCTTC. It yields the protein CASSSPWGYTF.

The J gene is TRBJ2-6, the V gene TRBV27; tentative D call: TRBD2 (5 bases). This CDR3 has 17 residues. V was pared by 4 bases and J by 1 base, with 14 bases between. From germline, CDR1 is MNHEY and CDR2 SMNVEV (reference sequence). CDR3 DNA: TGTGCCAGCAGTTCCCTACAAACGGGGTCTGGGGCCAACGTCCTGACTTTC. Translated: CASSSLQTGSGANVLTF.

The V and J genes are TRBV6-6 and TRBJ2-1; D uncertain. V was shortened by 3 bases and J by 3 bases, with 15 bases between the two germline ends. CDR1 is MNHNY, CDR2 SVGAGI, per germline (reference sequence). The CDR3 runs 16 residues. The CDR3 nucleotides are TGTGCCAGCAGTTATTTTACCGAGGTGTACTACAATGAGCAGTTCTTC. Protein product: CASSYFTEVYYNEQFF.

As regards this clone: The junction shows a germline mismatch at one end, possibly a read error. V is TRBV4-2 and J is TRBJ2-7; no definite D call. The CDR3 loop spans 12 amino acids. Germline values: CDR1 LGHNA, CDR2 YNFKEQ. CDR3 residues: CASSPSPYEQYF. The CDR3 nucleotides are TGTGCCAGCAGCCCCTCCCCCTATGAGCAGTACTTC.

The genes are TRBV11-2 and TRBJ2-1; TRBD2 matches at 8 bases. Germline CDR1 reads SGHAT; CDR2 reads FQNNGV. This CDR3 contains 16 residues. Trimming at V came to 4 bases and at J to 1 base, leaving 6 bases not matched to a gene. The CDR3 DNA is TGTGCCAGCAGCTCCCTCGGGGGGGGGTCCTACAATGAGCAGTTCTTC. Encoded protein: CASSSLGGGSYNEQFF.

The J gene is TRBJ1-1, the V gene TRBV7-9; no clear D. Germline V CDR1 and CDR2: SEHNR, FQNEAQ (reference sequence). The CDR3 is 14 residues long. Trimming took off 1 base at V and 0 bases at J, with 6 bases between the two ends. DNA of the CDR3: TGTGCCAGCAGCTTAGTGGCCCTGAACACTGAAGCTTTCTTT. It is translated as CASSLVALNTEAFF.